A single T cell receptor (beta chain) is shown here with its context. Sequencing was performed with immunoSEQ multiplex PCR; in TCRdb, only in-frame clones are kept and a portion is missing. In the table there are 86,000 or so clones, under 95% of which are singletons. The data were taken from a study of T cell responses to AZD1222 COVID-19 vaccine. The germline V gene encodes CDR1 SNHLY and CDR2 FYNNEI. Trimming cost V 2 bases and J 4 bases, with 14 bases left between them. The CDR3 is made up of 15 amino acids. The receptor's source is an adult in good health. The chain links TRBV2 to TRBJ1-1, with D unclear. The sequencing here drew on peripheral blood, taken on day 0 of MenACWY control vaccination. The CDR3 loop reads CASSEIGGKGTEAFF. The DNA of the CDR3 is TGTGCCAGCAGTGAAATCGGAGGGAAGGGCACTGAAGCTTTCTTT.